Listed here is a single T cell receptor beta chain. The record originates from a study of blood T cell repertoires in COVID-19. Study-level background: Material from acute and convalescent COVID-19 was sourced from the United States, Italy and Spain. In each case, the material was cDNA or gDNA derived from T cells, B-cell-depleted T cells, or PBMCs.

The CDR3 consists of 15 residues. The V and J ends lost 2 bases and 4 bases, in that order; junction bases with no gene match: 3. The germline CDR1 and CDR2 sequences are SGHTA and FQGTGA. How the authors handled the data: Cell counts per sample came from amplifying reference gene primers. Profiled with immunoSEQ multiplex PCR; TCRdb holds only in-frame clones, not every one. V and J calls and clone size are as listed in that table; D and trimming were resolved from the DNA. The repertoire has about 200,000 clones, 70% to 90% of them found once; the top ten carry under 11%. This sequence joins TRBV7-3 and TRBJ2-1, with 9 positions matching TRBD2. Sample: peripheral blood. The sequence derives from an elderly woman with acute or convalescent COVID-19. The CDR3 is CASSLAGGVYNEQFF. CDR3 coding DNA: TGTGCCAGCAGCTTAGCGGGAGGGGTATACAATGAGCAGTTCTTC.